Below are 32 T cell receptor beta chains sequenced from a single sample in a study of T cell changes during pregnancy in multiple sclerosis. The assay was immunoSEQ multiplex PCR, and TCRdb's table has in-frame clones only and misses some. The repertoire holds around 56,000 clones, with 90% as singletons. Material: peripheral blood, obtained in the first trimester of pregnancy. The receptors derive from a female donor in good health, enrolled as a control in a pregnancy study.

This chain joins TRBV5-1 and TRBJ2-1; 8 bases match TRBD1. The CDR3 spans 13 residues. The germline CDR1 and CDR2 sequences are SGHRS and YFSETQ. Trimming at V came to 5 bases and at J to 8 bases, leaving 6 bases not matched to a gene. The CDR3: CASRQGARDEQFF. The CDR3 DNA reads TGCGCCAGCAGGCAGGGGGCGAGGGATGAGCAGTTCTTC.

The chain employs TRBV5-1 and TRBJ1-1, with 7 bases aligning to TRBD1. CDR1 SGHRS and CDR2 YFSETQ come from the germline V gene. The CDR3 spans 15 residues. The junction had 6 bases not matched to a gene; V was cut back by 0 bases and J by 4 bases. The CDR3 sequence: CASSLGRQGSTEAFF. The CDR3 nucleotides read TGCGCCAGCAGCTTGGGACGACAGGGTAGCACTGAAGCTTTCTTT.

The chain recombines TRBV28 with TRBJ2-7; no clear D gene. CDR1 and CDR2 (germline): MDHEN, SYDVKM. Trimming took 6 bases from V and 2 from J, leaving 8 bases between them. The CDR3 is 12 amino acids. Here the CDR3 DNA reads TGTGCCAGCAGGTCGGTACCCTACGAGCAGTACTTC. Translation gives CASRSVPYEQYF. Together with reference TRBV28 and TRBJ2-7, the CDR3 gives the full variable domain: DVKVTQSSRYLVKRTGEKVFLECVQDMDHENMFWYRQDPGLGLRLIYFSYDVKMKEKGDIPEGYSVSREKKERFSLILESASTNQTSMYLCASRSVPYEQYFGPGTRLTVT.

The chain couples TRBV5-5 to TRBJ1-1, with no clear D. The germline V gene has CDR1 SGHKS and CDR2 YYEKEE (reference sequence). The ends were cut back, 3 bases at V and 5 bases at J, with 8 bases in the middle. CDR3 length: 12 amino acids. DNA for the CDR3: TGTGCCAGCAGCTGGACTGAGACTGAAGCTTTCTTT. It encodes CASSWTETEAFF.

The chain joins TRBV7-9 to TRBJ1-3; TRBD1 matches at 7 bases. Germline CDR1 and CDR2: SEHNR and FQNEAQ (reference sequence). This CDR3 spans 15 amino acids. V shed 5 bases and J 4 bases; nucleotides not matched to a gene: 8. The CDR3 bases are TGTGCCAGCAGCGCTGAAGGACAGGTGGGAAACACCATATATTTT. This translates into CASSAEGQVGNTIYF.

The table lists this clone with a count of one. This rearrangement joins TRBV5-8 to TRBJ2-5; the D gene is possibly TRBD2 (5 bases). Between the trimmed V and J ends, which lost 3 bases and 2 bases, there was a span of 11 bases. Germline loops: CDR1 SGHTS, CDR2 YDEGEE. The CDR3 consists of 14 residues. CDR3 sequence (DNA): TGTGCCAGCAGCTCGAGACTAATTCAAGAGACCCAGTACTTC. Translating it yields CASSSRLIQETQYF.

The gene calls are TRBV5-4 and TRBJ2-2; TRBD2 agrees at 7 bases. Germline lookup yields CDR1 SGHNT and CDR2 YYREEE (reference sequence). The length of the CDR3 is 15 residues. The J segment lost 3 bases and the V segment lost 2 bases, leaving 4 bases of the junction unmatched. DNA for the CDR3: TGTGCCAGCAGCTTAGGGCGGGGGTACACCGGGGAGCTGTTTTTT. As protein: CASSLGRGYTGELFF.

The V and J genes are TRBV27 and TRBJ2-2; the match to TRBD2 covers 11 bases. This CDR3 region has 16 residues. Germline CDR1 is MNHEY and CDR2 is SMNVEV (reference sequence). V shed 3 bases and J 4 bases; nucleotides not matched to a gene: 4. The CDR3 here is CASSFLAGGPTGELFF. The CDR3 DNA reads TGTGCCAGCAGTTTTCTAGCGGGAGGTCCCACCGGGGAGCTGTTTTTT.

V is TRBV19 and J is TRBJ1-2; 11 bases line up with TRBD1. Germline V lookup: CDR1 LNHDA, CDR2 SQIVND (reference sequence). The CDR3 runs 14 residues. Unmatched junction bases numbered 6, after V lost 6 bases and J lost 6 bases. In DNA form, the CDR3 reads TGTGCCAGTAGACTTCGGACAGGGGGCGATGGCTACACCTTC. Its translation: CASRLRTGGDGYTF.

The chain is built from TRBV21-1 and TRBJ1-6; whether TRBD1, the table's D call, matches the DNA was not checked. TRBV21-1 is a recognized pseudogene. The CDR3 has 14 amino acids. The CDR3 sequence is CANKGVSSDSPLHF. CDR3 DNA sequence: TGTGCCAACAAGGGGGTATCAAGTGATTCACCCCTCCACTTT.

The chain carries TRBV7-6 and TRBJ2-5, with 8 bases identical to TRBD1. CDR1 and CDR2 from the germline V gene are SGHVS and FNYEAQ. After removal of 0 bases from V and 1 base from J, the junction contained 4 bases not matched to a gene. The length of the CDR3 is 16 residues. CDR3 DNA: TGTGCCAGCAGCTTAGCGCCCAGGGGGCTCCAAGAGACCCAGTACTTC. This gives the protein CASSLAPRGLQETQYF.

As DNA, the CDR3 is TGTGCCAGCAGCCAGGGACTAGCGAGCTACAATGAGCAGTTCTTC. Residues: CASSQGLASYNEQFF. The chain has TRBV5-8 and TRBJ2-1, with TRBD2 identical over 10 bases. This CDR3 comprises 15 residues. Germline loops: CDR1 SGHTS, CDR2 YDEGEE. The junction had 4 bases not matched to a gene; V was cut back by 4 bases and J by 3 bases.

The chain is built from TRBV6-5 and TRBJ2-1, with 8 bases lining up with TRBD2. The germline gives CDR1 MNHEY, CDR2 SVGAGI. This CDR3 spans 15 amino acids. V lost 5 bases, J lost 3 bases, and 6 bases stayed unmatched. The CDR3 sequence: CASSKSGRFYNEQFF. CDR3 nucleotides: TGTGCCAGCAGTAAGAGCGGGAGATTCTACAATGAGCAGTTCTTC.

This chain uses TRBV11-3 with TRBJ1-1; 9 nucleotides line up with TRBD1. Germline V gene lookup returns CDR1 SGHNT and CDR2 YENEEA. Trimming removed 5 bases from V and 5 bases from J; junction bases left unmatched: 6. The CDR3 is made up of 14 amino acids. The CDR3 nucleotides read TGTGCCAGCAGCCGGGGACAGGGTAGGACTGAAGCTTTCTTT. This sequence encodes CASSRGQGRTEAFF.

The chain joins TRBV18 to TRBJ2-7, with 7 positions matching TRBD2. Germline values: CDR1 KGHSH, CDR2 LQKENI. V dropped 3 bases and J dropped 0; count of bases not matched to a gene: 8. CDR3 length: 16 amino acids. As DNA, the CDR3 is TGTGCCAGCTCACCCGCTAGAAGCGGGGCCTCCTACGAGCAGTACTTC. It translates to CASSPARSGASYEQYF.

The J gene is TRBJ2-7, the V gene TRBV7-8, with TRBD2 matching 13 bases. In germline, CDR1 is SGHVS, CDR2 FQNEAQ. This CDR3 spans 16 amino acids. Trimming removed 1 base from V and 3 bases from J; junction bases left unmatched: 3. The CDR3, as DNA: TGTGCCAGCAGCTTAGGGGGACTAGCGGGGATCTACGAGCAGTACTTC. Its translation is CASSLGGLAGIYEQYF.

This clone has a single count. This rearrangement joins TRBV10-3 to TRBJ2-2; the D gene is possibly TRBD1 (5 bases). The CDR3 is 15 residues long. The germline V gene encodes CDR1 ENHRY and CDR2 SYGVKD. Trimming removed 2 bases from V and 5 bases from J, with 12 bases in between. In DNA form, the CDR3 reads TGTGCCATCAGTGAGAAGGGGATCGGGACCGGGGAGCTGTTTTTT. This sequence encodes CAISEKGIGTGELFF.

CDR3 nucleotides: TGTGCCAGCAGTTACCGGACAGGGACTGAAGCTTTCTTT. Translation: CASSYRTGTEAFF. The chain is built from TRBV6-5 and TRBJ1-1; 8 nucleotides match TRBD1. CDR3 length: 13 residues. CDR1 is MNHEY and CDR2 is SVGAGI in the germline V gene. The V and J ends lost 2 bases and 5 bases, in that order; junction bases with no gene match: 1.

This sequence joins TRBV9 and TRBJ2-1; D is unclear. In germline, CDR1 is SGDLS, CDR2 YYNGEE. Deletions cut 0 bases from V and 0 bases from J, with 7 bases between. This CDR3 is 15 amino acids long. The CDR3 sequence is CASSVARSSYNEQFF. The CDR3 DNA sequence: TGTGCCAGCAGCGTAGCGAGAAGCTCCTACAATGAGCAGTTCTTC.

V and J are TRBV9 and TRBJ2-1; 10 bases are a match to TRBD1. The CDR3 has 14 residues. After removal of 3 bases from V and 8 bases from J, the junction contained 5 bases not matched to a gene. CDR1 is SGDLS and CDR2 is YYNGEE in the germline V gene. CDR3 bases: TGTGCCAGCAGCGGAACGGGACAGGGGTATGAGCAGTTCTTC. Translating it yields CASSGTGQGYEQFF.

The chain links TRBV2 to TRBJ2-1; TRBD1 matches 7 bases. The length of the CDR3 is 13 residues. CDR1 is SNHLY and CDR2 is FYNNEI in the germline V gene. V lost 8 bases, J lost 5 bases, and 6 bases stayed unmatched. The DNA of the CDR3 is TGTGCCAGCGCCCGGGACAGAGACAATGAGCAGTTCTTC. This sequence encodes CASARDRDNEQFF.

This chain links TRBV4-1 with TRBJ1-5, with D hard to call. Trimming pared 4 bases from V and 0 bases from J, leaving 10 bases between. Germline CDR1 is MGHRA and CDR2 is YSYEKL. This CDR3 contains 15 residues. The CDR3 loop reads CASSPIVRSNQPQHF. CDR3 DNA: TGCGCCAGCAGCCCCATAGTCCGTAGCAATCAGCCCCAGCATTTT.

Written as DNA, the CDR3 is TGTGCCAGCTCAGGACCTCCCGGGACAGGGGTGAACGAGCAGTACTTC. Translating it yields CASSGPPGTGVNEQYF. The V and J genes are TRBV18 and TRBJ2-7; 10 nucleotides agree with TRBD1. The V gene's germline CDR1 is KGHSH and CDR2 LQKENI. Germline trimming cut 5 bases from V and 5 bases from J; bases unmatched to any gene: 12. The CDR3 runs 16 residues. Looking up the rest from reference TRBV18 and TRBJ2-7 gives the full variable domain: NAGVMQNPRHLVRRRGQEARLRCSPMKGHSHVYWYRQLPEEGLKFMVYLQKENIIDESGMPKERFSAEFPKEGPSILRIQQVVRGDSAAYFCASSGPPGTGVNEQYFGPGTRLTVT.

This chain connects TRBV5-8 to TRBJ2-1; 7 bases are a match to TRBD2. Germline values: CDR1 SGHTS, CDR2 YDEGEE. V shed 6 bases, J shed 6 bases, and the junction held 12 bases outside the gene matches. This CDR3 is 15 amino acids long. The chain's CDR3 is CASIAGLVIFNEQFF. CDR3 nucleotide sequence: TGTGCCAGCATTGCTGGACTAGTAATATTCAATGAGCAGTTCTTC.

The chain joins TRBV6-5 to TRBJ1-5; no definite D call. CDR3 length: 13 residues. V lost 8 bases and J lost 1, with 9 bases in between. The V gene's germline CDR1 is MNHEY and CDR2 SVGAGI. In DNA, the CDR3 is TGTGCCAGCGCGGTTTCGAGCAATCAGCCCCAGCATTTT. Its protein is CASAVSSNQPQHF.

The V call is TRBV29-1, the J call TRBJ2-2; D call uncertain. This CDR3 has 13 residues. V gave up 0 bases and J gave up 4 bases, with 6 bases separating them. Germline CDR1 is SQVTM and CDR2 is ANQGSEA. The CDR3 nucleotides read TGCAGCGTTGAAGAAGAGGCCACCGGGGAGCTGTTTTTT. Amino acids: CSVEEEATGELFF.

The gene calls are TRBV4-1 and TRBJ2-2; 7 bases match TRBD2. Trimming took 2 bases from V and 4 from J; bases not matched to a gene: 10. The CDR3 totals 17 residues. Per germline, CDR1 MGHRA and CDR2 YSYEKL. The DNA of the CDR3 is TGCGCCAGCAGCCAAATTCGCGGGAGAGTGGCCACCGGGGAGCTGTTTTTT. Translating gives CASSQIRGRVATGELFF.

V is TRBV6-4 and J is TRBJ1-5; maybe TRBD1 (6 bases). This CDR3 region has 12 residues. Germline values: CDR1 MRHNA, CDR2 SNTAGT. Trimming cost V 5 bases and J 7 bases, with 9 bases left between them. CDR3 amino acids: CASSWDKQPQHF. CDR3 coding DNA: TGTGCCAGCAGTTGGGACAAGCAGCCCCAGCATTTT.

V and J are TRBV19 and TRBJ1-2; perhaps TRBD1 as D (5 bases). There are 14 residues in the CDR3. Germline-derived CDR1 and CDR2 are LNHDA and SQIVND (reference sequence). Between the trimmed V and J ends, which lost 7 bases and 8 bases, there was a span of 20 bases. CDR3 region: CASIESHTGRGYTF. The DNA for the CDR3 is TGTGCCAGTATTGAGAGTCACACAGGTCGCGGCTACACCTTC.

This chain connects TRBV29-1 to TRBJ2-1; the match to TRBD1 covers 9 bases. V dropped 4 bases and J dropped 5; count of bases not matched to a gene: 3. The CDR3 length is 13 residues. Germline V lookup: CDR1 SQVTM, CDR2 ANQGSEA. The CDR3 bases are TGCAGCGTTGTCCGGGACAGGGACAATGAGCAGTTCTTC. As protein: CSVVRDRDNEQFF.

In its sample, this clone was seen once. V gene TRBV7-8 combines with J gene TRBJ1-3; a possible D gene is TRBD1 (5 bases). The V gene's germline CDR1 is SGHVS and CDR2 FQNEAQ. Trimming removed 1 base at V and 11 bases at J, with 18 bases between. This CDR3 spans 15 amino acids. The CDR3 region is CASSLVDRHRGAIYF. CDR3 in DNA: TGTGCCAGCAGCTTAGTGGACCGGCATCGGGGGGCCATATATTTT. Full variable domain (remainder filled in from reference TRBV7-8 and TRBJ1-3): GAGVSQSPRYKVAKRGQDVALRCDPISGHVSLFWYQQALGQGPEFLTYFQNEAQLDKSGLPSDRFFAERPEGSVSTLKIQRTQQEDSAVYLCASSLVDRHRGAIYFGEGSWLTVV.

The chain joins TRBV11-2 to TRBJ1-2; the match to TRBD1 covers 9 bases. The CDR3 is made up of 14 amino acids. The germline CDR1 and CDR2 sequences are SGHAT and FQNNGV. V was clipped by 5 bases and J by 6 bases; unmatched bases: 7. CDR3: CASSAGQGPNGYTF. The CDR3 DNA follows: TGTGCCAGCAGCGCAGGACAGGGGCCGAATGGCTACACCTTC.